One sample yielded the 28 T cell receptor beta chains listed below, sequenced in a study of persistence of HIV-infected CD4 T cells. Sequencing used immunoSEQ version 4 in survey mode. This table comes from immunoSEQ multiplex PCR, and its TCRdb copy is limited to in-frame clones, with some not included. The table has about 14,000 clones, 60% to 80% seen once. No antigen has been assigned to these receptors. The stimulus was an HIV-1 Gag 15-mer peptide pool, about 1 ug/peptide/mL. Sorting selected CD4+ T cells upregulating both CD40 ligand and CD69. The sequencing here drew on CD4+ T cells sorted from PBMCs after approximately 19-hour stimulation, taken from a patient who received antiretroviral therapy. Source of these receptors: an adult man with HIV who was CMV-seropositive.

This clone occurred once. This chain connects TRBV24-1 to TRBJ1-5; TRBD1 is a possible D gene (5 bases). The CDR3 is made up of 14 amino acids. Germline-derived CDR1 and CDR2 are KGHDR and SFDVKD. V lost 8 bases and J 4 bases, leaving 14 bases between the germline ends. DNA for the CDR3: TGTGCCACCACGCCGGGACTGGCAAATCAGCCCCAGCATTTT. Amino acids: CATTPGLANQPQHF.

This chain uses TRBV6-5 with TRBJ1-4; weak D call: TRBD1 (6 bases). This CDR3 has 16 residues. V was shortened by 0 bases and J by 8 bases, with 16 bases between the two germline ends. Germline V gives CDR1 MNHEY, CDR2 SVGAGI. CDR3 nucleotides: TGTGCCAGCAGTTACTCTACGGGCAGGGGTAACGAAAAACTGTTTTTT. Translating it yields CASSYSTGRGNEKLFF.

The gene calls are TRBV15 and TRBJ1-2, with D unclear. This CDR3 region has 14 residues. Germline CDR1 is LNHNV and CDR2 is YYDKDF (reference sequence). With 5 bases removed from V and 4 bases from J, the gap between germline ends came to 14 bases. CDR3 amino acids: CATSDIGRTYGYTF. The CDR3, as DNA: TGTGCCACCAGCGATATAGGACGGACCTATGGCTACACCTTC.

The gene calls are TRBV3-1 (or the pseudogene TRBV3-2) and TRBJ2-7; D call uncertain. V shed 5 bases and J shed 2 bases, with 7 bases lying between them. The germline gives CDR1 LGHDT, CDR2 YNNKEL (reference sequence). CDR3 length equals 12 residues. The CDR3 DNA is TGTGCCAGCAGCTACGGAACCTACGAGCAGTACTTC. Protein: CASSYGTYEQYF.

This sequence joins TRBV6-6 and TRBJ1-1; 7 bases match TRBD1. Germline CDR1 and CDR2: MNHNY and SVGAGI (reference sequence). Trimming cost V 10 bases and J 8 bases; bases outside gene matches: 16. The CDR3 has 14 residues. CDR3 coding DNA: TGTGCCACCGCGGGTGGACAGGCTGTGGGGGAAGCTTTCTTT. Its translation: CATAGGQAVGEAFF.

V is TRBV4-2 and J is TRBJ1-5; no clear D. Looked up from germline, CDR1 is LGHNA and CDR2 is YNFKEQ. The V end was cut by 0 bases, the J end by 9 bases, with 12 bases between. The CDR3 runs 14 residues. The CDR3 nucleotides read TGTGCCAGCAGCCAAGAAGTAACGCTGAGGCCCCAGCATTTT. Protein product: CASSQEVTLRPQHF.

This chain connects TRBV20-1 to TRBJ2-7; possibly TRBD1 for D (5 bases). The CDR3 extends over 10 amino acids. The V gene's germline CDR1 is DFQATT and CDR2 SNEGSKA (reference sequence). The CDR3 coding sequence is TGCAGCCCCCAGGGCCACGAGCAGTACTTC. This codes for CSPQGHEQYF.

This clone was seen a handful of times. The chain employs TRBV6-5 and TRBJ1-2; a weak D match, TRBD1 (5 bases). V was shortened by 3 bases and J by 8 bases, with 19 bases between the two germline ends. Germline V gives CDR1 MNHEY, CDR2 SVGAGI. This CDR3 region has 15 residues. This chain's CDR3 is CASSYSLGVLKGYTF. CDR3 DNA sequence: TGTGCCAGCAGTTATAGTTTAGGGGTTCTGAAGGGCTACACCTTC.

The rearrangement links TRBV15 to TRBJ1-3; TRBD1 might be the D (6 bases). The CDR3 spans 19 residues. Germline CDR1 and CDR2: LNHNV and YYDKDF (reference sequence). V was shortened by 1 base and J by 0 bases, with 19 bases between the two germline ends. CDR3 loop: CATSRGGRGMVGSGNTIYF. As DNA, the CDR3 is TGTGCCACCAGCAGAGGAGGAAGGGGGATGGTGGGCTCTGGAAACACCATATATTTT.

This clone is classed as medium-sized (0.01 to 0.1%). The chain employs TRBV6-5 and TRBJ1-5; 7 bases map to TRBD1. This CDR3 comprises 14 residues. J lost 4 bases, V lost 4 bases, and 4 bases had no gene match. Germline V CDR1 and CDR2: MNHEY, SVGAGI. The CDR3 loop reads CASSLTGRNQPQHF. CDR3 DNA sequence: TGTGCCAGCAGTTTGACAGGGAGGAATCAGCCCCAGCATTTT.

This rearrangement joins TRBV30 to TRBJ1-5; D may be TRBD1 (6 bases). The CDR3 runs to 15 residues. In germline, CDR1 is GTSNPN, CDR2 SVGIG (reference sequence). Trimming shortened V by 2 bases and J by 5 bases, and 16 bases separated the two germline ends. Here the CDR3 reads CAWSPYGRGYQPQHF. The CDR3 nucleotides read TGTGCCTGGAGTCCTTATGGCAGGGGATATCAGCCCCAGCATTTT.

The rearrangement joins TRBV25-1 to TRBJ1-6; D perhaps matches TRBD1 (6 bases). This CDR3 has 12 amino acids. Germline CDR1 reads MGHDK; CDR2 reads SYGVNS. V gave up 1 base and J gave up 18 bases, with 13 bases separating them. This CDR3 is CASSESFGGPHF. The CDR3 nucleotides read TGTGCCAGCAGTGAATCTTTCGGGGGGCCCCACTTT. The full variable domain, rest sourced from reference TRBV25-1 and TRBJ1-6, is EADIYQTPRYLVIGTGKKITLECSQTMGHDKMYWYQQDPGMELHLIHYSYGVNSTEKGDLSSESTVSRIRTEHFPLTLESARPSHTSQYLCASSESFGGPHFGNGTRLTVT.

The V call is TRBV15, the J call TRBJ2-7, with 11 bases fitting TRBD1. The ends lost 4 bases at V and 0 bases at J; junction bases unmatched: 11. CDR3 length equals 18 residues. CDR1 is LNHNV and CDR2 is YYDKDF in the germline V gene (reference sequence). The CDR3 spells CATSTTTRGTGGSYEQYF. The DNA of the CDR3 is TGTGCCACCAGCACTACGACCCGTGGGACAGGGGGCTCCTACGAGCAGTACTTC.

The chain recombines TRBV5-4 with TRBJ2-7; unclear D gene. Per germline, CDR1 SGHNT and CDR2 YYREEE (reference sequence). V shed 1 base and J shed 6 bases, with 8 bases lying between them. This CDR3 has 12 residues. DNA for the CDR3: TGTGCCAGCAGCTTGTCCCCACTCGAGCAGTACTTC. Protein: CASSLSPLEQYF.

The rearrangement joins TRBV6-5 to TRBJ2-2; a weak D match, TRBD2 (7 bases). This CDR3 contains 15 residues. CDR1 and CDR2 (germline): MNHEY, SVGAGI. V was clipped by 4 bases and J by 5 bases, with 14 bases between them. CDR3 sequence reads: CASSFKQGGTGELFF. Here the CDR3 DNA reads TGTGCCAGCAGTTTTAAACAGGGAGGGACCGGGGAGCTGTTTTTT.

This clone was counted only a few times. The V gene is TRBV30, the J gene TRBJ1-6; D is unclear. Germline V gives CDR1 GTSNPN, CDR2 SVGIG (reference sequence). V was clipped by 2 bases and J by 6 bases, with 8 bases between them. The CDR3 has 13 amino acids. The CDR3, as DNA: TGTGCCTGGAGTCCAAGCCCTAATTCACCCCTCCACTTT. Protein sequence: CAWSPSPNSPLHF.

The gene calls are TRBV5-6 and TRBJ1-1; D ambiguous. Germline V gene lookup returns CDR1 SGHDT and CDR2 YYEEEE. The CDR3 contains 15 residues. Trimming shortened V by 0 bases and J by 2 bases, and 11 bases separated the two germline ends. CDR3 coding DNA: TGTGCCAGCAGCTTGGAAACAGCGGTAAACACTGAAGCTTTCTTT. It encodes CASSLETAVNTEAFF. The full variable domain, completed using reference TRBV5-6 and TRBJ1-1, is DAGVTQSPTHLIKTRGQQVTLRCSPKSGHDTVSWYQQALGQGPQFIFQYYEEEERQRGNFPDRFSGHQFPNYSSELNVNALLLGDSALYLCASSLETAVNTEAFFGQGTRLTVV.

The chain recombines TRBV7-2 with TRBJ2-1, with a tentative D call TRBD1 (5 bases). V was pared by 1 base and J by 2 bases, with 9 bases between. The germline gives CDR1 SGHTA, CDR2 FQGNSA. The CDR3 runs 15 residues. Written as DNA, the CDR3 is TGTGCCAGCAGCTTAGACAGGTCAACCTACAATGAGCAGTTCTTC. Its translation: CASSLDRSTYNEQFF.

The chain joins TRBV20-1 to TRBJ2-7, with D uncertain. This CDR3 is built from 10 residues. Trimming took off 5 bases at V and 6 bases at J, with 8 bases between the two ends. Germline CDR1 reads DFQATT; CDR2 reads SNEGSKA (reference sequence). The CDR3 spells CSAGRAEQYF. In DNA, the CDR3 is TGCAGTGCTGGAAGGGCCGAGCAGTACTTC.

This clone has a single count. The chain is built from TRBV27 and TRBJ2-5; TRBD2 agrees at 8 bases. The CDR3 totals 15 residues. Per the germline V gene, CDR1 is MNHEY and CDR2 is SMNVEV (reference sequence). Unmatched junction bases numbered 8, after V lost 5 bases and J lost 3 bases. This CDR3 is CASSKAGGWEETQYF. CDR3 in DNA: TGTGCCAGCAGTAAGGCGGGAGGCTGGGAAGAGACCCAGTACTTC.

This clone has just a few counts. The CDR3 is CATQEGFNQPQHF. The CDR3 nucleotides read TGTGCCACTCAAGAGGGGTTCAACCAGCCCCAGCATTTT. The V gene is TRBV6-5, the J gene TRBJ1-5, with a possible D match to TRBD1 (5 bases). The CDR3 is made up of 13 amino acids. Trimming removed 10 bases at V and 7 bases at J, with 17 bases between. Germline assignment: CDR1 MNHEY and CDR2 SVGAGI.

Sample share makes this clone medium-sized. The V call is TRBV19, the J call TRBJ1-1; D gene ambiguous. The CDR3 is 13 amino acids. From germline, CDR1 is LNHDA and CDR2 SQIVND (reference sequence). The germline V and J ends were trimmed by 3 bases and 2 bases, with 7 bases remaining between them. In DNA, the CDR3 is TGTGCCAGTAGTATTCTACACAACACTGAAGCTTTCTTT. Encoded protein: CASSILHNTEAFF. Combining the CDR3 with reference TRBV19 and TRBJ1-1 gives the whole variable domain DGGITQSPKYLFRKEGQNVTLSCEQNLNHDAMYWYRQDPGQGLRLIYYSQIVNDFQKGDIAEGYSVSREKKESFPLTVTSAQKNPTAFYLCASSILHNTEAFFGQGTRLTVV.

This clone has only a few counts. The chain joins TRBV4-1 to TRBJ1-5; D might be TRBD1 (5 bases). The CDR3 extends over 15 amino acids. Per the germline V gene, CDR1 is MGHRA and CDR2 is YSYEKL. V was trimmed by 5 bases and J by 3 bases, leaving 14 bases between them. This CDR3 is CASSSADTFNQPQHF. Written as DNA, the CDR3 is TGCGCCAGCAGCTCCGCGGACACCTTCAATCAGCCCCAGCATTTT.

The chain joins TRBV11-3 to TRBJ2-7; D is unresolved. Germline V gives CDR1 SGHNT, CDR2 YENEEA. Trimming cost V 0 bases and J 11 bases, with 8 bases left between them. This CDR3 comprises 11 residues. CDR3 sequence reads: CASSLEVVEYF. As DNA, the CDR3 is TGTGCCAGCAGCTTAGAAGTGGTAGAGTACTTC.

By share of the sample, this clone is medium-sized (0.01 to 0.1%). V is TRBV5-1 and J is TRBJ1-3; D ambiguous. The CDR3 is 13 residues long. The germline V gene encodes CDR1 SGHRS and CDR2 YFSETQ. The germline V and J ends were trimmed by 5 bases and 3 bases, with 9 bases remaining between them. CDR3 sequence (DNA): TGCGCCAGCAGGGAACAGAGTGGAAACACCATATATTTT. Its protein product is CASREQSGNTIYF.

The chain uses TRBV7-2 and TRBJ1-6; no reliable D call. The CDR3 sequence is 16 residues long. Germline CDR1 reads SGHTA; CDR2 reads FQGNSA. The ends were cut back, 5 bases at V and 2 bases at J, with 13 bases in the middle. The CDR3 nucleotides are TGTGCCAGCAGCGGACCATTCAGGCCCTATAATTCACCCCTCCACTTT. This gives the protein CASSGPFRPYNSPLHF.

The chain has TRBV30 and TRBJ1-1, with 10 bases fitting TRBD1. The CDR3 covers 15 residues. Per germline, CDR1 GTSNPN and CDR2 SVGIG (reference sequence). V lost 2 bases and J lost 5; bases outside the gene matches: 8. This CDR3 reads CAWSTDRGRVTEAFF. Here the CDR3 DNA reads TGTGCCTGGAGTACAGACAGGGGGCGAGTGACTGAAGCTTTCTTT.

This chain uses TRBV10-3 with TRBJ2-1, with 13 positions matching TRBD2. Germline V CDR1 and CDR2: ENHRY, SYGVKD. V gave up 6 bases and J gave up 8 bases; unmatched junction bases: 10. The CDR3 spans 16 residues. The CDR3 region has the DNA TGTGCCATCAGGGGGAGGACTAGCGGGAGTTTCGATGAGCAGTTCTTC. Its translation is CAIRGRTSGSFDEQFF.